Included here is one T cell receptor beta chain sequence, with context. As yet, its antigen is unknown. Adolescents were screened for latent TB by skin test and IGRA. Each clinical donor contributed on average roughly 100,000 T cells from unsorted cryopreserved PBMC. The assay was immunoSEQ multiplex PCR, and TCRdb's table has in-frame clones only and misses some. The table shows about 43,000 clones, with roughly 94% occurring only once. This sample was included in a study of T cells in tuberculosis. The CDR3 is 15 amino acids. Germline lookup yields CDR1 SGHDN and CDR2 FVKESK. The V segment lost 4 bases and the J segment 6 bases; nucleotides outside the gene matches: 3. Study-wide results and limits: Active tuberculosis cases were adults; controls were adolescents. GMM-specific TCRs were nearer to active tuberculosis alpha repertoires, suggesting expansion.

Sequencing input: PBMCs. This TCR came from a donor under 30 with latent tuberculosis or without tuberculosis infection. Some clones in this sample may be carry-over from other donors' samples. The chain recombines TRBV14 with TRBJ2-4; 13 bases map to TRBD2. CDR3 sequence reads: CASSPRLAGGNIQYF. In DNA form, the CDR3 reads TGTGCCAGCAGCCCAAGACTAGCGGGAGGAAACATTCAGTACTTC.